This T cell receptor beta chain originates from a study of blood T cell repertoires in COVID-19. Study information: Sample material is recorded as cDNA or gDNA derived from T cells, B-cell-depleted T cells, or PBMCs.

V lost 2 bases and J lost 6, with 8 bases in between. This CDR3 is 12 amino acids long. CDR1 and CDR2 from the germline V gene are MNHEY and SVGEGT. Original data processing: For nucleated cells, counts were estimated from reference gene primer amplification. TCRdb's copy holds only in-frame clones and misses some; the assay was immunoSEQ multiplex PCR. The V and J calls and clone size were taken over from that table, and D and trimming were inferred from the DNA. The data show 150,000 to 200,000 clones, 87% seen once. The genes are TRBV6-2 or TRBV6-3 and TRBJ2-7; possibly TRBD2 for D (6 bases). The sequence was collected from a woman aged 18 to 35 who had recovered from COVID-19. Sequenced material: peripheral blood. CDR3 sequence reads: CASSYGGSEQYV. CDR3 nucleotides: TGTGCCAGCAGTTACGGGGGGTCCGAGCAGTACGTC.